A single sample gave rise to the 9 T cell receptor beta chains below, sequenced in a study of cytomegalovirus exposure and HLA in healthy donors. PCR employed 60 Vbeta and 13 Jbeta primers. The repertoire was sequenced with immunoSEQ multiplex PCR; TCRdb's copy has only in-frame clones and lacks some. Of over 150,000 clones in the sample, over 70% were seen once. Specimen: PBMCs. Every receptor here comes from a woman aged 18-29 years in good health and CMV-seronegative.

The chain is built from TRBV7-9 and TRBJ2-1, with TRBD2 matching over 14 bases. Looked up from germline, CDR1 is SEHNR and CDR2 is FQNEAQ (reference sequence). V trimming: 1 base; J trimming: 6 bases; junction bases outside the gene matches: 2. The CDR3 extends over 16 amino acids. The CDR3 sequence: CASSLGTSGGSNEQFF. CDR3 nucleotides: TGTGCCAGCAGCTTAGGGACTAGCGGGGGGAGCAATGAGCAGTTCTTC.

The J gene is TRBJ2-3, the V gene TRBV9; D possibly corresponds to TRBD2 (7 bases). The germline V and J ends were trimmed by 0 bases and 1 base, with 18 bases remaining between them. This CDR3 has 18 residues. CDR1 SGDLS and CDR2 YYNGEE come from the germline V gene. The CDR3 nucleotides read TGTGCCAGCAGCGTAGAAAGTCTGGCGGGGGCCCGCACAGATACGCAGTATTTT. It encodes CASSVESLAGARTDTQYF.

This clone was recorded once. V gene TRBV20-1 combines with J gene TRBJ2-3; D is undetermined. V lost 5 bases, J lost 2 bases, and 2 bases lay in between. CDR1 and CDR2 (germline): DFQATT, SNEGSKA (reference sequence). CDR3 size: 10 residues. The CDR3, as DNA: TGCAGTGCTTACACAGATACGCAGTATTTT. This translates into CSAYTDTQYF.

V gene TRBV5-1 combines with J gene TRBJ2-4; 12 nucleotides match TRBD2. V lost 0 bases and J lost 3; bases outside the gene matches: 10. The CDR3 has 19 amino acids. Germline CDR1 and CDR2: SGHRS and YFSETQ. The CDR3 region has the DNA TGCGCCAGCAGCTTGGCCGGGTCTAGCGGGAGGGCGGGCAAAAACATTCAGTACTTC. Protein: CASSLAGSSGRAGKNIQYF.

The chain recombines TRBV5-1 with TRBJ2-1; 11 bases fit TRBD2. The CDR3 has 13 residues. V lost 10 bases and J lost 4; bases outside the gene matches: 4. The germline CDR1 and CDR2 sequences are SGHRS and YFSETQ. CDR3 amino acids: CACWTSGYNEQFF. In nucleotides, the CDR3 is TGCGCCTGCTGGACTAGCGGGTACAATGAGCAGTTCTTC. Full variable domain (outside the CDR3, taken from reference TRBV5-1 and TRBJ2-1): KAGVTQTPRYLIKTRGQQVTLSCSPISGHRSVSWYQQTPGQGLQFLFEYFSETQRNKGNFPGRFSGRQFSNSRSEMNVSTLELGDSALYLCACWTSGYNEQFFGPGTRLTVL.

The gene calls are TRBV7-9 and TRBJ1-4; 12 bases map to TRBD1. The V gene's germline CDR1 is SEHNR and CDR2 FQNEAQ (reference sequence). Germline trimming cut 5 bases from V and 7 bases from J; bases unmatched to any gene: 2. There are 14 residues in the CDR3. The CDR3 loop reads CASSRDRGPEKLFF. CDR3 sequence (DNA): TGTGCCAGCAGCCGGGACAGGGGGCCTGAAAAACTGTTTTTT.

The chain combines TRBV5-1 with TRBJ1-2; D gene uncertain. V was trimmed by 0 bases and J by 5 bases, leaving 23 bases between them. There are 18 residues in the CDR3. Per the germline V gene, CDR1 is SGHRS and CDR2 is YFSETQ. CDR3 amino acids: CASSLEVLSSSSGYGYTF. DNA for the CDR3: TGCGCCAGCAGCTTGGAGGTCTTATCGTCTTCTTCAGGTTATGGCTACACCTTC.

The rearrangement uses TRBV6-6 and TRBJ1-4; no definite D call. Germline CDR1 is MNHNY and CDR2 is SVGAGI (reference sequence). This CDR3 is built from 14 residues. V lost 7 bases, J lost 7 bases, and 16 bases lay in between. The CDR3 region is CASKMSLNSEKLFF. CDR3 bases: TGTGCCAGCAAAATGTCCCTCAACAGTGAAAAACTGTTTTTT.

The gene calls are TRBV5-1 and TRBJ2-1; 7 bases agree with TRBD2. V dropped 4 bases and J dropped 5; count of bases not matched to a gene: 3. CDR1 SGHRS and CDR2 YFSETQ come from the germline V gene. This CDR3 has 13 amino acids. The CDR3 DNA reads as TGCGCCAGCAGCAGGGACTACAACAATGAGCAGTTCTTC. It codes for CASSRDYNNEQFF.